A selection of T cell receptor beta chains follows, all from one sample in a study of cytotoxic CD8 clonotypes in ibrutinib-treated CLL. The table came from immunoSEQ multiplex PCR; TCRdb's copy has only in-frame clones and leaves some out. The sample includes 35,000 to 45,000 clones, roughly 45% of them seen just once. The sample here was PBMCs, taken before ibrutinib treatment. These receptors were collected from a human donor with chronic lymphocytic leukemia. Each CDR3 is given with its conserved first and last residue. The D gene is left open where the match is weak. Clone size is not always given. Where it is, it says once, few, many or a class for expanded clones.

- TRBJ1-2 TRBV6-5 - CASSYSSSVGGGYTF TGTGCCAGCAGTTACTCGAGTTCTGTGGGGGGCGGCTACACCTTC
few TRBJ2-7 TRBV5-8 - CASSSKSGTHYEQYF TGTGCCAGCAGCTCGAAATCCGGGACTCACTACGAGCAGTACTTC
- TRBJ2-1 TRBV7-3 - CASSSRGGLSYNEQFF TGTGCCAGCAGCTCCAGAGGGGGGCTCTCCTACAATGAGCAGTTCTTC
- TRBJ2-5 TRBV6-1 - CASKVGPQETQYF TGTGCCAGCAAAGTAGGGCCCCAAGAGACCCAGTACTTC
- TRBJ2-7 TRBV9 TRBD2 CASSPGLAGPLHEQYF TGTGCCAGCAGCCCGGGACTAGCGGGGCCCCTCCACGAGCAGTACTTC
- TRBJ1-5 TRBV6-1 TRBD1 CASSSTGGSNQPQHF TGTGCCAGCAGTTCGACAGGGGGAAGCAATCAGCCCCAGCATTTT
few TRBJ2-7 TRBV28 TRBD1 CASSWDSSYEQYF TGTGCCAGCAGTTGGGACAGTAGTTACGAGCAGTACTTC
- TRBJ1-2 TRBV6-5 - CASHGTGNYGYTF TGTGCCAGCCATGGCACTGGCAACTATGGCTACACCTTC
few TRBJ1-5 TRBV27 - CASSLTRGPQHF TGTGCCAGCAGTTTGACGCGGGGCCCCCAGCATTTT
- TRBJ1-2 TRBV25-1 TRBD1 CASSEWTGTSRNYGYTF TGTGCCAGCAGTGAATGGACAGGGACTAGCAGGAACTATGGCTACACCTTC
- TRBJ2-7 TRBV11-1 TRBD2 CASSLGAGGRHEQYF TGTGCCAGCAGCTTAGGAGCGGGGGGGCGCCACGAGCAGTACTTC
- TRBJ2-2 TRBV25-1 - CASSVGVNTGELFF TGTGCCAGCAGTGTGGGGGTGAACACCGGGGAGCTGTTTTTT
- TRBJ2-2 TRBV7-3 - CASSPRTLGELFF TGTGCCAGCAGCCCAAGGACTCTCGGGGAGCTGTTTTTT
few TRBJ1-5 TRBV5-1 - CASSPMGGHQPQHF TGCGCCAGCAGCCCTATGGGCGGACATCAGCCCCAGCATTTT